The 7 T cell receptor beta chains below were found in one sample sequenced in a study of monozygotic twins with inflammatory bowel disease. Following a re-call of the 5' RACE reads, TCRdb has one entry per CDR3 protein and lacks DNA. The table lists about 210,000 distinct CDR3 sequences, with less than 9% in the top ten. The sample consisted of blood. The receptors originated from a human donor with ulcerative colitis or Crohn's disease, or a healthy co-twin of an affected twin (not recorded which).

The chain uses TRBV5-1 and TRBJ2-7. In germline, CDR1 is SGHRS, CDR2 YFSETQ. The CDR3 spans 13 residues. This CDR3 reads CASSVQSSYEQYF. Variable domain in full (rest from reference TRBV5-1 and TRBJ2-7): KAGVTQTPRYLIKTRGQQVTLSCSPISGHRSVSWYQQTPGQGLQFLFEYFSETQRNKGNFPGRFSGRQFSNSRSEMNVSTLELGDSALYLCASSVQSSYEQYFGPGTRLTVT.

The V gene is TRBV20-1, the J gene TRBJ1-1; no DNA is available, so the TRBD1 call from TCRdb remains unchecked. The CDR3 consists of 16 residues. Looked up from germline, CDR1 is DFQATT and CDR2 is SNEGSKA (reference sequence). This chain's CDR3 is CSARDSRAAMNTEAFF.

CDR3 sequence reads: CSARDPRGGNQPQHF. This chain links TRBV20-1 with TRBJ1-5; TCRdb returns TRBD1, unconfirmable since there is no DNA. The CDR3 covers 15 residues. The germline gives CDR1 DFQATT, CDR2 SNEGSKA (reference sequence).

The chain joins TRBV12-3 or TRBV12-4 to TRBJ1-2. This CDR3 has 12 residues. CDR3 loop: CASSLALYGYTF.

The genes are TRBV4-1 and TRBJ1-3; TCRdb names TRBD1, which stays unverified in the absence of DNA. The CDR3 is 15 amino acids. The V gene's germline CDR1 is MGHRA and CDR2 YSYEKL. The CDR3 here is CASSPWGDSGNTIYF.

The chain couples TRBV7-2 to TRBJ2-1; TCRdb selects TRBD2, and the lack of DNA leaves this call unchecked. The CDR3 is 15 amino acids. CDR1 and CDR2 from the germline V gene are SGHTA and FQGNSA. This CDR3 is CASSLQGLAGGEQFF.

This chain joins TRBV30 and TRBJ1-5; TCRdb names TRBD1, which stays unverified in the absence of DNA. The CDR3 covers 15 residues. Germline V gives CDR1 GTSNPN, CDR2 SVGIG (reference sequence). CDR3 loop: CASQTGTGGNQPQHF.